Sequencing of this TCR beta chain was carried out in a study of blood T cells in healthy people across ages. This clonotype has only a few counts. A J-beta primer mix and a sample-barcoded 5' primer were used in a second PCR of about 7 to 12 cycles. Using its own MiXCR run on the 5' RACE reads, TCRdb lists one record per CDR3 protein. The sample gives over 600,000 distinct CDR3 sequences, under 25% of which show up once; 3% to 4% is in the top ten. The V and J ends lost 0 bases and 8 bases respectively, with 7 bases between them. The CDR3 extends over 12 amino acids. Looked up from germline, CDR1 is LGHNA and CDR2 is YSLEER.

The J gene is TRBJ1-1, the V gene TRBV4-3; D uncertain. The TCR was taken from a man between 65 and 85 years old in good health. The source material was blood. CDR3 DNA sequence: TGCGCCAGCAGCCAAGATGCGGGGGAAGCTTTCTTT. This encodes CASSQDAGEAFF.